Following are 12 T cell receptor beta chains from one sample sequenced in a study of T cells in Graves' hyperthyroidism and ophthalmopathy. Amplified TCR beta CDR3 regions came from RNA transcripts. With the HTBI primer set, the TCR CDR3 went through a first round of RT-PCR. Via MiXCR, TCRdb re-called the multiplex PCR reads, giving one row per CDR3 protein. Altogether a few hundred thousand distinct CDR3 sequences are present, 25% being singletons, with the ten largest covering roughly 80%. The source material was blood. All receptors come from a man aged 45 to 65 with Graves' hyperthyroidism.

This clonotype occurred a few times. The rearrangement joins TRBV12-3 or TRBV12-4 to TRBJ2-7; 8 bases match TRBD1. Trimming at V came to 0 bases and at J to 6 bases, leaving 1 base not matched to a gene. The CDR3 totals 13 residues. CDR3 region: CASSLAGQGEQYF. The CDR3 region has the DNA TGTGCCAGCAGTTTAGCCGGACAGGGCGAGCAGTACTTC.

The V and J genes are TRBV19 and TRBJ2-7; 7 bases align to TRBD1. The germline V gene encodes CDR1 LNHDA and CDR2 SQIVND (reference sequence). V was pared by 4 bases and J by 2 bases, with 5 bases of the junction left unmatched. This CDR3 comprises 14 residues. The CDR3 spells CASSTNRGAYEQYF. The CDR3 DNA reads TGTGCCAGTAGTACGAACAGGGGCGCCTACGAGCAGTACTTC.

The chain couples TRBV10-2 to TRBJ1-1; D gene uncertain. Germline V gene data show CDR1 as WSHSY and CDR2 as SAAADI. Trimming removed 7 bases from V and 0 bases from J, with 18 bases in between. The length of the CDR3 is 16 residues. For the CDR3, the DNA is TGCGCCAGCACCTCCCGGGGAGGCTACATGAACACTGAAGCTTTCTTT. Translation: CASTSRGGYMNTEAFF.

This clonotype was counted only a few times. The chain joins TRBV20-1 to TRBJ2-3; 12 nucleotides agree with TRBD2. Germline-derived CDR1 and CDR2 are DFQATT and SNEGSKA (reference sequence). With 3 bases clipped from V and 5 bases from J, the junction kept 3 bases outside the gene matches. The CDR3 has 14 residues. The CDR3 nucleotides are TGCAGTGCTAGTCTAGCGGGAGGGCAAGATACGCAGTATTTT. Its protein product is CSASLAGGQDTQYF.

The rearrangement uses TRBV10-3 and TRBJ2-5, with TRBD1 matching over 10 bases. The germline V gene has CDR1 ENHRY and CDR2 SYGVKD. V shed 6 bases, J shed 3 bases, and the junction held 4 bases outside the gene matches. The CDR3 covers 14 residues. CDR3 nucleotides: TGTGCCATCAGCAGACAGGGGGCGGAAGAGACCCAGTACTTC. Its translation: CAISRQGAEETQYF.

The chain uses TRBV5-5 and TRBJ2-3; 12 bases are shared with TRBD2. The CDR3 loop spans 16 amino acids. The trim removed 4 bases at V and 5 bases at J, leaving 8 bases unmatched. CDR1 is SGHKS and CDR2 is YYEKEE in the germline V gene (reference sequence). The CDR3 spells CASSAGLAGSRDTQYF. As DNA, the CDR3 is TGTGCCAGCAGCGCTGGACTAGCGGGAAGTAGAGATACGCAGTATTTT.

Many counts were recorded for this clonotype. The DNA for the CDR3 is TGTGCCAGCAGCCCCTTGGGAGATGACAATGAGCAGTTCTTC. As protein: CASSPLGDDNEQFF. This chain uses TRBV3-1 with TRBJ2-1; a possible D gene is TRBD2 (5 bases). The germline gives CDR1 LGHDT, CDR2 YNNKEL (reference sequence). With 4 bases removed from V and 5 bases from J, the gap between germline ends came to 12 bases. The CDR3 sequence is 14 residues long.

The rearrangement joins TRBV12-3 or TRBV12-4 to TRBJ2-7, with TRBD1 matching 7 bases. After removal of 5 bases from V and 5 bases from J, the junction contained 12 bases not matched to a gene. CDR3 length: 15 amino acids. The CDR3 loop reads CASSGTGTVGDEQYF. Written as DNA, the CDR3 is TGTGCCAGCAGTGGTACCGGGACAGTAGGCGACGAGCAGTACTTC.

The V call is TRBV3-1, the J call TRBJ2-7, with 14 nucleotides matching TRBD2. V lost 4 bases and J lost 2; bases outside the gene matches: 13. Germline-derived CDR1 and CDR2 are LGHDT and YNNKEL (reference sequence). The CDR3 consists of 19 residues. The CDR3 coding sequence is TGTGCCAGCAGCCCCGGGACTAGCGGGAGTACCCTTTCCCCCTACGAGCAGTACTTC. Translated: CASSPGTSGSTLSPYEQYF.

In its sample, this clonotype was seen many times. The CDR3 coding sequence is TGCAGTGCGCGGGATTCTAGCACAGATACGCAGTATTTT. Its protein product is CSARDSSTDTQYF. The chain carries TRBV20-1 and TRBJ2-3, with a possible D match to TRBD2 (6 bases). Germline V lookup: CDR1 DFQATT, CDR2 SNEGSKA (reference sequence). V lost 6 bases and J lost 0, with 10 bases in between. The length of the CDR3 is 13 residues.

The V call is TRBV7-9, the J call TRBJ2-5; D perhaps matches TRBD2 (6 bases). V was pared by 1 base and J by 5 bases, with 23 bases between. Germline loops: CDR1 SEHNR, CDR2 FQNEAQ (reference sequence). The CDR3 has 18 amino acids. The CDR3 protein is CASSLGGGAGFTSETQYF. Written as DNA, the CDR3 is TGTGCCAGCAGCTTAGGCGGCGGGGCTGGATTTACAAGTGAGACCCAGTACTTC.

For the CDR3, the DNA is TGTGCCAGTTTTAGCGGGAACACCGGGGAGCTGTTTTTT. Protein sequence: CASFSGNTGELFF. This chain joins TRBV28 and TRBJ2-2, with D possibly being TRBD2 (6 bases). The V gene's germline CDR1 is MDHEN and CDR2 SYDVKM. Trimming cost V 9 bases and J 1 base, with 9 bases left between them. The CDR3 contains 13 residues.